The 11 T cell receptor beta chains below all came from one sample that was sequenced in a study of identical twins (dated by TCRdb to 2016 to 2017). The library was produced with 5' RACE. TCRdb lists the instrument as Illumina HiSeq 2000. The raw public data were reprocessed by TCRdb itself: fastp quality trimming at Q25, MiXCR clonotype calling, in-frame beta chains only. Under each unique CDR3 protein, matching rows form one entry showing the most common genes and DNA. Within this sample are a few hundred thousand distinct CDR3 sequences, with approximately 5.9% of them counted one time only. More than 12% of the sample belongs to the ten largest clones. This sample was also put to use in a study of T cells expressing NK-cell markers.

The specimen sequenced was CD8+ T cells sorted from blood. These receptors came from a woman younger than 30 in good health.

The chain uses TRBV12-3 or TRBV12-4 and TRBJ1-2; D is unresolved. This CDR3 is built from 12 residues. V was shortened by 1 base and J by 4 bases, with 4 bases between the two germline ends. The CDR3 here is CASSLGPYGYTF. Written as DNA, the CDR3 is TGTGCCAGCAGTTTAGGCCCCTATGGCTACACCTTC.

This clonotype was recorded a few times. The rearrangement uses TRBV6-5 and TRBJ1-1; D is unclear. Germline CDR1 reads MNHEY; CDR2 reads SVGAGI. V lost 4 bases to trimming and J lost 10 bases, with 10 bases between them. This CDR3 is built from 11 residues. CDR3 in DNA: TGTGCCAGCAGTTCCCTATTCGGAGCTTTCTTT. This translates into CASSSLFGAFF.

The gene calls are TRBV30 and TRBJ2-7; TRBD1 matches 9 bases. CDR3 length equals 11 residues. The J segment lost 4 bases and the V segment lost 5 bases, leaving 0 bases of the junction unmatched. From germline, CDR1 is GTSNPN and CDR2 SVGIG (reference sequence). In DNA, the CDR3 is TGTGCCTGGGGACAGGGGTACGAGCAGTACTTC. As protein: CAWGQGYEQYF.

This clonotype was picked up a small number of times. The rearrangement links TRBV5-1 to TRBJ1-2; D unclear. This CDR3 has 13 residues. CDR1 and CDR2 (germline): SGHRS, YFSETQ. The V end was cut by 5 bases, the J end by 4 bases, with 12 bases between. The CDR3 reads CASRPSEVYGYTF. For the CDR3, the DNA is TGCGCCAGCAGACCCTCAGAGGTCTATGGCTACACCTTC.

This clonotype occurred many times. The chain is built from TRBV27 and TRBJ1-6; D gene uncertain. Trimming shortened V by 7 bases and J by 1 base, and 8 bases separated the two germline ends. Germline CDR1 is MNHEY and CDR2 is SMNVEV (reference sequence). The CDR3 covers 14 residues. The CDR3, as DNA: TGTGCCAGCACCGGCGGTTCCTATAATTCACCCCTCCACTTT. Protein sequence: CASTGGSYNSPLHF.

The sample holds many counts of this clonotype. The rearrangement uses TRBV29-1 and TRBJ2-3; 11 bases map to TRBD2. CDR1 is SQVTM, CDR2 ANQGSEA, per germline. The CDR3 covers 15 residues. V shed 6 bases and J 5 bases; nucleotides not matched to a gene: 10. The CDR3 protein is CSVPPSGRLIDTQYF. CDR3 bases: TGCAGCGTCCCCCCTAGCGGGAGGTTGATAGATACGCAGTATTTT.

At least ten counts were recorded for this clonotype. The chain couples TRBV3-1 to TRBJ2-5; the D is unclear. The CDR3 runs 16 residues. V lost 0 bases to trimming and J lost 5 bases, with 16 bases between them. Looked up from germline, CDR1 is LGHDT and CDR2 is YNNKEL (reference sequence). CDR3: CASSQDYSLVGETQYF. CDR3 bases: TGTGCCAGCAGCCAAGATTATTCCCTAGTTGGGGAGACCCAGTACTTC.

This clonotype was seen only a few times. The chain links TRBV9 to TRBJ2-3; 11 bases align to TRBD2. CDR3 length equals 15 residues. The germline gives CDR1 SGDLS, CDR2 YYNGEE. The J segment lost 4 bases and the V segment lost 3 bases, leaving 4 bases of the junction unmatched. In nucleotides, the CDR3 is TGTGCCAGCAGCGAGACTAGCGGGATAGCAGATACGCAGTATTTT. Protein product: CASSETSGIADTQYF.

This clonotype has a count of ten or more. J is TRBJ2-4 and V is TRBV5-6; no clear D gene. The germline CDR1 and CDR2 sequences are SGHDT and YYEEEE. Deletions cut 6 bases from V and 6 bases from J, with 10 bases between. The CDR3 covers 12 residues. The CDR3: CASTTLRNIQYF. The DNA for the CDR3 is TGTGCCAGCACGACCTTACGAAACATTCAGTACTTC.

This clonotype was counted at least ten times. The gene calls are TRBV20-1 and TRBJ2-4; TRBD2 matches at 11 bases. The ends lost 3 bases at V and 5 bases at J; junction bases unmatched: 9. The CDR3 totals 16 residues. Germline V gene data show CDR1 as DFQATT and CDR2 as SNEGSKA (reference sequence). The DNA for the CDR3 is TGCAGTGCTAGCGAACTAGCGGGAGAAGGGGAAAACATTCAGTACTTC. Translating gives CSASELAGEGENIQYF.

This clonotype was recorded a few times. This chain links TRBV6-2 or TRBV6-3 with TRBJ2-2, with 7 bases that match TRBD2. Germline V gene data show CDR1 as MNHEY and CDR2 as SVGEGT. This CDR3 region has 14 residues. Unmatched junction bases numbered 10, after V lost 8 bases and J lost 7 bases. The CDR3 here is CASERTREVGELFF. DNA for the CDR3: TGTGCCAGCGAGCGGACTAGAGAGGTCGGGGAGCTGTTTTTT.